This TCR beta chain was found in a study of memory CD4+ T cells and cytomegalovirus serostatus. Study-level background: Healthy Belgian adult donors included about nine CMV-positive and some 24 CMV-negative people.

Original processing notes: After removing out-of-frame reads, over 2 million distinct TCRbeta sequences remained. Generated by immunoSEQ multiplex PCR, the TCRdb table keeps only in-frame clones and is missing some. From that table come the V and J calls and clone size; the DNA was used to work out D and trimming. The profile shows under 55,000 clones, about 78% of them singletons. Single viable CD3+CD4+CD8-CD45RO+ cells were sorted as the memory CD4+ T cells. CMV serostatus came from serum IgG against pp150, pp28, p38, p52. CDR1 MNHNY and CDR2 SVGAGI come from the germline V gene (reference sequence). CDR3 size: 11 residues. The V end was cut by 6 bases, the J end by 15 bases, with 15 bases between.

The sample comprised memory CD4+ T cells from blood. The clonotype comes from an adult in good health and CMV-seronegative. The chain recombines TRBV6-6 with TRBJ1-5; tentative D call: TRBD1 (5 bases). For the CDR3, the DNA is TGTGCCAGCAGGGGGCAGGGCGCAGGGCATTTT. Residues: CASRGQGAGHF.